This T cell receptor (beta chain) was retrieved from a study of vaccination and CD4 T cells after COVID-19. Across the study: The convalescents were made up of six males and four females, two of whom were Hispanic. Overlapping peptides covering the spike proteins of SARS-CoV-2, HCoV-NL63, HCoV-OC43 and HCoV-229E were added to stimulate cells. Post-vaccine sampling followed dose two by a median roughly 76 days (range 14 to 241).

This CDR3 is built from 15 residues. V gave up 5 bases and J gave up 4 bases, with 19 bases separating them. CDR1 and CDR2 from the germline V gene are DFQATT and SNEGSKA (reference sequence). Treatment described: roughly ten-day PBMC culture with coronavirus spike peptide pools or control peptides (ViraFEST assay). Cultured CD4+ T-cell DNA underwent Oncomine TCR Beta short-read sequencing. TCRdb passed the PCR reads through MiXCR, listing each CDR3 protein once. The sample consists of 15,000 to 20,000 distinct CDR3 sequences, 55% to 60% of them appearing once. A remark on this clonotype: The antigen remains unidentified.

The chain links TRBV20-1 to TRBJ2-3; possibly TRBD1 for D (5 bases). Specimen: CD4+ T cells from blood, cultured in vitro, collected after SARS-CoV-2 vaccination. This clonotype was obtained from a human donor who had recovered from COVID-19. The CDR3 coding sequence is TGCAGTGCTTGCGGCCTTCCAGGGTTAGCAGATACGCAGTATTTT. Translating it yields CSACGLPGLADTQYF.